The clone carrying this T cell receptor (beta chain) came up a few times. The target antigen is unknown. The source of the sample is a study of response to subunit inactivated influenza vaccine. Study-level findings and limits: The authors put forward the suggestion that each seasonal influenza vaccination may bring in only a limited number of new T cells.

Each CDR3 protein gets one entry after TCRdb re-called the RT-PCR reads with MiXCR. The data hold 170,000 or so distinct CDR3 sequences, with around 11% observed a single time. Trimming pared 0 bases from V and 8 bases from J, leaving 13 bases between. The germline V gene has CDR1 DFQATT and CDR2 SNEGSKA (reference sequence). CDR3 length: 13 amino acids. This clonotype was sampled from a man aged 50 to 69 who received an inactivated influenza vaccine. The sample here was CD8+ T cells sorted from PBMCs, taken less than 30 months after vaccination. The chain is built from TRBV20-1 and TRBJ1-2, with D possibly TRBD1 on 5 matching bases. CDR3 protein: CSARDRGQGGYTF. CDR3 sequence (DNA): TGCAGTGCTAGAGATCGTGGGCAGGGAGGCTACACCTTC.